What follows are 20 T cell receptor beta chains derived from one specimen sequenced in a study of T cell responses to AZD1222 COVID-19 vaccine. Clones were sequenced by immunoSEQ multiplex PCR, and TCRdb holds only the in-frame ones, with some missing. Of about 94,000 clones in the sample, 88% were seen once. Source: peripheral blood, taken 28 days after the second AZD1222 dose. The receptors come from an adult who received the AZD1222 COVID-19 vaccine.

The chain recombines TRBV5-5 with TRBJ1-5; possibly TRBD1 for D (6 bases). Trimming took off 0 bases at V and 0 bases at J, with 10 bases between the two ends. The CDR3 consists of 16 residues. The germline CDR1 and CDR2 sequences are SGHKS and YYEKEE (reference sequence). The chain's CDR3 is CASSLVGGYSNQPQHF. The CDR3 region has the DNA TGTGCCAGCAGCTTGGTCGGGGGCTATAGCAATCAGCCCCAGCATTTT.

The J gene is TRBJ2-3, the V gene TRBV15; perhaps D is TRBD1 or TRBD2 (6 bases each). Germline V CDR1 and CDR2: LNHNV, YYDKDF (reference sequence). The CDR3 has 17 residues. The V and J ends lost 1 base and 3 bases respectively, with 17 bases between them. CDR3 loop: CATSRVPTGAGTDTQYF. The CDR3 DNA sequence: TGTGCCACCAGCAGAGTTCCCACGGGGGCGGGGACAGATACGCAGTATTTT.

J is TRBJ2-1 and V is TRBV6-4, with 9 bases lining up with TRBD2. Germline loops: CDR1 MRHNA, CDR2 SNTAGT. This CDR3 is 15 amino acids long. V shed 5 bases and J 4 bases; nucleotides not matched to a gene: 6. CDR3 DNA: TGTGCCAGCAGTTCCGGGACTAGCAGATACAATGAGCAGTTCTTC. Amino acid sequence: CASSSGTSRYNEQFF.

The rearrangement uses TRBV28 and TRBJ1-2; 8 bases agree with TRBD1. Trimming removed 2 bases from V and 1 base from J; junction bases left unmatched: 9. Germline CDR1 reads MDHEN; CDR2 reads SYDVKM. The CDR3 has 17 residues. In DNA form, the CDR3 reads TGTGCCAGCAGTTTAGACAGGGGCCTGGATTTTAACTATGGCTACACCTTC. This encodes CASSLDRGLDFNYGYTF.

The rearrangement links TRBV9 to TRBJ2-1; 13 nucleotides align to TRBD2. Unmatched junction bases numbered 6, after V lost 2 bases and J lost 7 bases. The CDR3 has 16 residues. Germline loops: CDR1 SGDLS, CDR2 YYNGEE. The CDR3 here is CASSVAGLAGVNEQFF. The CDR3, as DNA: TGTGCCAGCAGCGTGGCCGGACTAGCGGGGGTTAATGAGCAGTTCTTC.

This rearrangement joins TRBV27 to TRBJ2-7; D possibly corresponds to TRBD1 (6 bases). This CDR3 region has 14 residues. CDR1 and CDR2 (germline): MNHEY, SMNVEV (reference sequence). The germline V and J ends were trimmed by 4 bases and 6 bases, with 16 bases remaining between them. In DNA, the CDR3 is TGTGCCAGCAGTTGGCAGGGGAGTCGGGGCGAGCAGTACTTC. Amino acids: CASSWQGSRGEQYF.

The J gene is TRBJ2-3, the V gene TRBV5-1, with D perhaps being TRBD1 or TRBD2 (5 bases each). With 5 bases removed from V and 0 bases from J, the gap between germline ends came to 10 bases. Germline-derived CDR1 and CDR2 are SGHRS and YFSETQ. The CDR3 extends over 14 amino acids. The CDR3: CASREGPSTDTQYF. The CDR3 DNA sequence: TGCGCCAGCAGAGAGGGGCCTAGCACAGATACGCAGTATTTT.

V is TRBV7-2 and J is TRBJ1-5; D not resolved. The germline V gene encodes CDR1 SGHTA and CDR2 FQGNSA. The CDR3 is 13 amino acids. Trimming left V 4 bases short and J 3 bases short, with 7 bases between. This CDR3 is CASSSYANQPQHF. CDR3 DNA sequence: TGTGCCAGCAGCTCCTATGCCAATCAGCCCCAGCATTTT.

In its sample, this clone was seen once. The junction departs from the called germline gene at one end, perhaps through a read error. V is TRBV11-3 and J is TRBJ2-5; no clear D. The length of the CDR3 is 13 residues. CDR1 and CDR2 from the germline V gene are SGHNT and YENEEA. The CDR3 protein is CANSLDQFGTQYF. CDR3 nucleotide sequence: TGTGCCAACAGCTTGGACCAATTTGGGACCCAGTACTTC.

The chain links TRBV6-6 to TRBJ1-5; no reliable D call. Germline V gives CDR1 MNHNY, CDR2 SVGAGI (reference sequence). This CDR3 region has 14 residues. Trimming cost V 6 bases and J 2 bases, with 11 bases left between them. The CDR3 DNA follows: TGTGCCAGCAGCATAAACTATGGCAATCAGCCCCAGCATTTT. Amino acids: CASSINYGNQPQHF.

The chain recombines TRBV3-1 (or the pseudogene TRBV3-2) with TRBJ2-7, with D maybe TRBD1 (6 bases). The CDR3 runs to 15 residues. V was shortened by 0 bases and J by 5 bases, with 14 bases between the two germline ends. Germline loops: CDR1 LGHDT, CDR2 YNNKEL (reference sequence). DNA of the CDR3: TGTGCCAGCAGCCAAGAACGGCAGGGGTTGGACGAGCAGTACTTC. It yields the protein CASSQERQGLDEQYF.

The V gene is TRBV6-4, the J gene TRBJ1-5; D gene ambiguous. CDR1 and CDR2 from the germline V gene are MRHNA and SNTAGT. This CDR3 is 14 amino acids long. V was cut by 0 bases and J by 1 base, with 4 bases left in between. The CDR3 region has the DNA TGTGCCAGCAGTGACTCTTGGAGCAATCAGCCCCAGCATTTT. Its protein is CASSDSWSNQPQHF.

This clone was picked up one time. The V call is TRBV6-1, the J call TRBJ1-2, with a weak D call TRBD1 (6 bases). Trimming shortened V by 1 base and J by 4 bases, and 10 bases separated the two germline ends. The CDR3 has 14 amino acids. Germline values: CDR1 MNHNS, CDR2 SASEGT. DNA for the CDR3: TGTGCCAGCAGTGAAGGGGGGGCAGGCTATGGCTACACCTTC. Amino acid sequence: CASSEGGAGYGYTF.

V and J are TRBV2 and TRBJ1-5; D may be TRBD1 (5 bases). CDR1 is SNHLY, CDR2 FYNNEI, per germline. V dropped 0 bases and J dropped 7 bases, with 13 bases sitting between them. The CDR3 contains 15 residues. CDR3 sequence reads: CASSEALHEGQPQHF. CDR3 in DNA: TGTGCCAGCAGTGAAGCGCTTCACGAGGGGCAGCCCCAGCATTTT.

The V and J genes are TRBV9 and TRBJ1-2; D gene unclear. The CDR3 runs to 13 residues. CDR1 and CDR2 (germline): SGDLS, YYNGEE. V lost 5 bases to trimming and J lost 3 bases, with 11 bases between them. This CDR3 reads CASSPNGDYGYTF. The CDR3 DNA reads TGTGCCAGCAGTCCAAATGGGGACTATGGCTACACCTTC.

The V and J genes are TRBV25-1 and TRBJ2-2; TRBD1 matches 8 bases. CDR1 is MGHDK and CDR2 is SYGVNS in the germline V gene. This CDR3 is 15 amino acids long. V lost 7 bases and J lost 2; bases outside the gene matches: 6. In DNA form, the CDR3 reads TGTGCCAGCAAAAGAACAGGGGGAAACACCGGGGAGCTGTTTTTT. Its translation: CASKRTGGNTGELFF.

The chain uses TRBV5-5 and TRBJ2-3; D may be TRBD2 (5 bases). Germline assignment: CDR1 SGHKS and CDR2 YYEKEE (reference sequence). V dropped 3 bases and J dropped 1 base, with 15 bases sitting between them. This CDR3 is built from 16 residues. Here the CDR3 reads CASSSGQTTGTDTQYF. The CDR3 coding sequence is TGTGCCAGCAGCTCGGGCCAGACTACCGGCACAGATACGCAGTATTTT.

V is TRBV28 and J is TRBJ1-5, with D perhaps matching TRBD1 (6 bases). V was cut by 3 bases and J by 7 bases, with 16 bases left in between. CDR3 size: 15 residues. CDR1 is MDHEN, CDR2 SYDVKM, per germline. CDR3 nucleotides: TGTGCCAGCAGTTTGCAGGGGCTAGGGGCCCAGCCCCAGCATTTT. Translation gives CASSLQGLGAQPQHF.

The chain links TRBV30 to TRBJ2-1; weak D call: TRBD2 (6 bases). V dropped 1 base and J dropped 0 bases, with 16 bases sitting between them. The CDR3 totals 17 residues. The germline CDR1 and CDR2 sequences are GTSNPN and SVGIG (reference sequence). This chain's CDR3 is CAWSAGPGLASYNEQFF. The CDR3 region has the DNA TGTGCCTGGAGTGCTGGACCGGGACTGGCCTCCTACAATGAGCAGTTCTTC.

The chain uses TRBV19 and TRBJ2-7, with 7 bases that match TRBD1. The CDR3 extends over 14 amino acids. V lost 5 bases, J lost 0 bases, and 4 bases stayed unmatched. Germline V gene data show CDR1 as LNHDA and CDR2 as SQIVND (reference sequence). The CDR3 nucleotides are TGTGCCAGTAGTCCCCCAGGGGGCTCCTACGAGCAGTACTTC. Protein: CASSPPGGSYEQYF.